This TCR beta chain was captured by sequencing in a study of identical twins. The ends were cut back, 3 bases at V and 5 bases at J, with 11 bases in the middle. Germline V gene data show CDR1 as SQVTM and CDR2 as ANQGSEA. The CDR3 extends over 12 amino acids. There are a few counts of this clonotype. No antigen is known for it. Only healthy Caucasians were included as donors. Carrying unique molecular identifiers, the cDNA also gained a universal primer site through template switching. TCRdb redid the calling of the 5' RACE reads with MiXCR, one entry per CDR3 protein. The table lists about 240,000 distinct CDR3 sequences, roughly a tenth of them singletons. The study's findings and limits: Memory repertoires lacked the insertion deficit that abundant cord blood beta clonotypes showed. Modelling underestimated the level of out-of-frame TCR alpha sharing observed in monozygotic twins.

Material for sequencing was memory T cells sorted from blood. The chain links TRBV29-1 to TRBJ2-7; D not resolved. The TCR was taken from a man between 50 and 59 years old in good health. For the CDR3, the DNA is TGCAGCGTTGAGATAGGGCTGGACGAGCAGTACTTC. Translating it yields CSVEIGLDEQYF.